This TCR beta chain was sequenced for a study of T cells expressing NK-cell markers. Study-level findings and limits: Once again these clonotypes came out on top in the CD3+CD56-NKG2C+ fraction of a few donors. In about six donors, dominant NKG2C+ clonotypes were about 1.0-7.5% of CD8+ T cells.

The cDNA for TCR beta came from 5'RACE template switching with UMIs. With the 5' RACE reads reprocessed, TCRdb shows one record per CDR3 protein and no DNA. The listing records under 600,000 distinct CDR3 sequences. This CDR3 is built from 14 residues. Comment on this clonotype: Its specificity is not known.

The V and J genes are TRBV21-1 and TRBJ1-5; TCRdb returns TRBD1, unconfirmable since there is no DNA. TRBV21-1 is listed as a pseudogene. The source material was blood T cells: a sorted CD56 or NKG2C T cell subset, CD4+ or CD8+ T cells, or bulk PBMC T cells (not recorded which). This TCR derives from a woman between 45 and 60 years old in good health. The CDR3 loop is CASPTGGRDQPQHF.